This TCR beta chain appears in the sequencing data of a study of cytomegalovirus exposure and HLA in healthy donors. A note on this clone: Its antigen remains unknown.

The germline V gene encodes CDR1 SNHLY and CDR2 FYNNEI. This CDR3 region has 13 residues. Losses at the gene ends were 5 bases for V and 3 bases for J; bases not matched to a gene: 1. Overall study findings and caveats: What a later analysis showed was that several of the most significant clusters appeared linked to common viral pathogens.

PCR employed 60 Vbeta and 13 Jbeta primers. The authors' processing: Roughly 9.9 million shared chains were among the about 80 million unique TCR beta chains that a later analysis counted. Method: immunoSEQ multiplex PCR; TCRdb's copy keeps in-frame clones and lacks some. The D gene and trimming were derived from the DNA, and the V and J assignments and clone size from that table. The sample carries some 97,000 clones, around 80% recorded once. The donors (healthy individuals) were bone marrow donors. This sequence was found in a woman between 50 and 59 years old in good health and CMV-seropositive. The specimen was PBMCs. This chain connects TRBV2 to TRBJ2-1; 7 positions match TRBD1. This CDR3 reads CASSRDSYNEQFF. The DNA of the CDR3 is TGTGCCAGCAGTCGGGACAGCTACAATGAGCAGTTCTTC.